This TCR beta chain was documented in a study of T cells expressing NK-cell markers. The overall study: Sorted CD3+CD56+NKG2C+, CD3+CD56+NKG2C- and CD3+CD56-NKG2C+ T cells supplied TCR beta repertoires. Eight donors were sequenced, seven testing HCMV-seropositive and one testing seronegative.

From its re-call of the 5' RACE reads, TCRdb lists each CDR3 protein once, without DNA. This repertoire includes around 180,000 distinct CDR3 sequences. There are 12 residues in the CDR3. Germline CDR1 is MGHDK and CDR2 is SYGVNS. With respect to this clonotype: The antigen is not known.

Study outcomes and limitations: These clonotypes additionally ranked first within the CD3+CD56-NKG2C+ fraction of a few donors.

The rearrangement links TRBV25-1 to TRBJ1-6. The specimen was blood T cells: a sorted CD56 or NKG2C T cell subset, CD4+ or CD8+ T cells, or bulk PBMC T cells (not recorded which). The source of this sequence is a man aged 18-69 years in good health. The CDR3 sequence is CASGEGTSPLHF.